The source of this TCR beta chain is a study of CD8+ T cells in alopecia areata. For the study at large: Each day, treated patients took oral tofacitinib twice, at 5 to 10 mg per dose.

Germline lookup yields CDR1 SEHNR and CDR2 FQNEAQ (reference sequence). The V end lost 8 bases, the J end lost 4 bases, and 11 bases lay between the germline ends. The CDR3 consists of 12 residues. Study-level findings and limits: Among the cells sequenced in scalp samples are also the resident alphabeta T cells of normal skin.

As the sequencing template, cDNA was produced by extracting RNA and reverse transcribing it. Sequencing was performed with immunoSEQ multiplex PCR; in TCRdb, only in-frame clones are kept and a portion is missing. The repertoire has around 120,000 clones, 50% to 55% of them found once; the top ten carry roughly 0.5%. With regard to this clone: Its antigen is unidentified.

Treatment meaning: oral pan-JAK inhibitor, 5-10 mg twice daily. The sample was CD4+ T cells sorted from blood, taken at week 4, from a patient treated with tofacitinib. The origin of this receptor is a human donor with alopecia areata. V and J are TRBV7-9 and TRBJ2-5, with D maybe TRBD1 (5 bases). The CDR3 region is CASLERGETQYF. DNA for the CDR3: TGTGCCAGCCTCGAAAGGGGAGAGACCCAGTACTTC.